Shown below are 22 T cell receptor beta chains from a single sample sequenced in a study of cytomegalovirus exposure and HLA in healthy donors. The PCR employed 60 Vbeta primers together with 13 Jbeta primers. Repertoires were generated with immunoSEQ multiplex PCR, while TCRdb's copy carries only in-frame clones and drops some. The table includes over 100,000 clones, around 63% detected once. The sequencing sample was made of PBMCs. The receptors come from a man aged 35-49 years in good health and CMV-seropositive.

V and J are TRBV5-1 and TRBJ1-6; TRBD1 agrees at 9 bases. This CDR3 spans 16 amino acids. Trimming at V came to 3 bases and at J to 2 bases, leaving 3 bases not matched to a gene. The germline V gene encodes CDR1 SGHRS and CDR2 YFSETQ. CDR3 region: CASSSTGGTYNSPLHF. In DNA, the CDR3 is TGCGCCAGCAGCTCTACAGGGGGCACCTATAATTCACCCCTCCACTTT.

The chain uses TRBV29-1 and TRBJ2-1, with 7 bases aligning to TRBD1. The CDR3 length is 13 residues. Germline V gene lookup returns CDR1 SQVTM and CDR2 ANQGSEA. V shed 4 bases and J 7 bases; nucleotides not matched to a gene: 7. This CDR3 is CSVVPRRGNEQFF. CDR3 coding DNA: TGCAGCGTTGTACCACGCAGGGGGAATGAGCAGTTCTTC.

This chain links TRBV15 with TRBJ1-2; TRBD1 might be the D (5 bases). This CDR3 contains 14 residues. Germline assignment: CDR1 LNHNV and CDR2 YYDKDF (reference sequence). V lost 9 bases and J 4 bases, leaving 18 bases between the germline ends. The CDR3 region is CATSRQQASYGYTF. In DNA form, the CDR3 reads TGTGCCACAAGCCGTCAACAGGCAAGCTATGGCTACACCTTC. The full variable domain, with the rest looked up from reference TRBV15 and TRBJ1-2, is DAMVIQNPRYQVTQFGKPVTLSCSQTLNHNVMYWYQQKSSQAPKLLFHYYDKDFNNEADTPDNFQSRRPNTSFCFLDIRSPGLGDTAMYLCATSRQQASYGYTFGSGTRLTVV.

The chain has TRBV7-6 and TRBJ2-1, with 7 bases lining up with TRBD2. The CDR3 contains 16 residues. Germline V gene lookup returns CDR1 SGHVS and CDR2 FNYEAQ. V shed 5 bases, J shed 0 bases, and the junction held 7 bases outside the gene matches. CDR3 sequence reads: CASSPRGGSSYNEQFF. The CDR3 nucleotides read TGTGCCAGCAGCCCCCGGGGCGGGAGCTCCTACAATGAGCAGTTCTTC.

The genes are TRBV14 and TRBJ1-2; 11 bases align to TRBD1. CDR3 length: 13 residues. The junction had 2 bases not matched to a gene; V was cut back by 3 bases and J by 8 bases. Germline values: CDR1 SGHDN, CDR2 FVKESK. This CDR3 is CASSQWTGGGYTF. DNA for the CDR3: TGTGCCAGCAGCCAGTGGACAGGGGGCGGCTACACCTTC.

The chain has TRBV7-9 and TRBJ2-5; D is perhaps TRBD2 (5 bases). CDR3 size: 15 residues. V lost 4 bases, J lost 3 bases, and 15 bases lay in between. CDR1 and CDR2 from the germline V gene are SEHNR and FQNEAQ (reference sequence). CDR3 in DNA: TGTGCCAGCAGCTCCAACGGGGTCCAAGAAGAGACCCAGTACTTC. Its translation is CASSSNGVQEETQYF.

The V and J genes are TRBV9 and TRBJ2-3; possibly TRBD2 for D (6 bases). V lost 3 bases and J lost 0, with 8 bases in between. In germline, CDR1 is SGDLS, CDR2 YYNGEE. The CDR3 covers 14 residues. In DNA form, the CDR3 reads TGTGCCAGCAGCGGTGGGACTAGCACAGATACGCAGTATTTT. Protein product: CASSGGTSTDTQYF.

A few counts support this clone. V usage is TRBV7-3 and J usage is TRBJ2-5, with 7 bases lining up with TRBD1. CDR1 is SGHTA and CDR2 is FQGTGA in the germline V gene. The CDR3 extends over 13 amino acids. V gave up 3 bases and J gave up 5 bases; unmatched junction bases: 3. This CDR3 reads CASSFQGGETQYF. CDR3 nucleotides: TGTGCCAGCAGCTTTCAAGGGGGCGAGACCCAGTACTTC.

The gene calls are TRBV28 and TRBJ1-2; 10 bases are shared with TRBD1. This CDR3 spans 14 amino acids. Unmatched junction bases numbered 3, after V lost 6 bases and J lost 2 bases. The germline CDR1 and CDR2 sequences are MDHEN and SYDVKM. The CDR3 nucleotides are TGTGCCAGCAGCGGGACAGGGGCCAACTATGGCTACACCTTC. Its protein is CASSGTGANYGYTF.

This clone was seen a handful of times. The chain couples TRBV27 to TRBJ1-2, with 8 bases identical to TRBD1. The germline gives CDR1 MNHEY, CDR2 SMNVEV (reference sequence). The CDR3 has 13 amino acids. V lost 8 bases to trimming and J lost 7 bases; unmatched junction nucleotides: 9. The CDR3 protein is CASGFRGLSGYTF. Here the CDR3 DNA reads TGTGCCAGCGGGTTCAGGGGGCTTAGTGGCTACACCTTC.

Of note for this clone: This same CDR3 is encoded by further DNA sequences in the sample. This rearrangement joins TRBV7-2 to TRBJ2-3, with TRBD2 matching 13 bases. Germline values: CDR1 SGHTA, CDR2 FQGNSA. This CDR3 comprises 16 residues. V shed 4 bases and J 1 base; nucleotides not matched to a gene: 2. The CDR3 here is CASSSGLAGGTDTQYF. The DNA of the CDR3 is TGTGCCAGCAGCTCAGGACTAGCGGGGGGCACAGATACGCAGTATTTT. Drawing the rest from reference TRBV7-2 and TRBJ2-3, the complete variable domain is GAGVSQSPSNKVTEKGKDVELRCDPISGHTALYWYRQSLGQGLEFLIYFQGNSAPDKSGLPSDRFSAERTGGSVSTLTIQRTQQEDSAVYLCASSSGLAGGTDTQYFGPGTRLTVL.

This chain joins TRBV10-3 and TRBJ2-3, with 7 bases identical to TRBD2. This CDR3 comprises 14 residues. The V gene's germline CDR1 is ENHRY and CDR2 SYGVKD. V dropped 11 bases and J dropped 1; count of bases not matched to a gene: 9. The CDR3 sequence: CASGVGGGTDTQYF. CDR3 nucleotides: TGTGCCTCCGGTGTGGGAGGGGGCACAGATACGCAGTATTTT.

This clone was counted only a few times. The chain links TRBV19 to TRBJ2-5, with 9 bases lining up with TRBD1. The CDR3 loop spans 14 amino acids. Germline V CDR1 and CDR2: LNHDA, SQIVND (reference sequence). The V and J ends lost 4 bases and 4 bases, in that order; junction bases with no gene match: 4. As DNA, the CDR3 is TGTGCCAGTAGTAACGGACAGGGGTTAGAGACCCAGTACTTC. Amino acids: CASSNGQGLETQYF.

The chain combines TRBV28 with TRBJ1-4, with 9 bases identical to TRBD1. Germline CDR1 is MDHEN and CDR2 is SYDVKM. The CDR3 is 15 residues long. V lost 6 bases, J lost 7 bases, and 9 bases stayed unmatched. CDR3 sequence reads: CASRAGTGSSEKLFF. CDR3 nucleotides: TGTGCCAGCAGGGCCGGGACAGGGTCCAGTGAAAAACTGTTTTTT.

V gene TRBV20-1 combines with J gene TRBJ1-1; D is undetermined. Per germline, CDR1 DFQATT and CDR2 SNEGSKA (reference sequence). The CDR3 consists of 11 residues. Trimming removed 1 base from V and 5 bases from J, with 5 bases in between. The CDR3 region is CSARGRTEAFF. The CDR3 nucleotides are TGCAGTGCTAGAGGGCGGACTGAAGCTTTCTTT.

V gene TRBV19 combines with J gene TRBJ2-1; 13 bases align to TRBD2. CDR3 length: 18 residues. Per germline, CDR1 LNHDA and CDR2 SQIVND (reference sequence). Unmatched junction bases numbered 10, after V lost 2 bases and J lost 6 bases. CDR3 loop: CASSIPPLAGGLVNEQFF. The CDR3 coding sequence is TGTGCCAGTAGTATACCCCCACTAGCGGGGGGGTTGGTCAATGAGCAGTTCTTC.

The V gene is TRBV5-6, the J gene TRBJ2-5; D is perhaps TRBD2 (5 bases). From germline, CDR1 is SGHDT and CDR2 YYEEEE. V was clipped by 3 bases and J by 5 bases, with 20 bases between them. This CDR3 region has 16 residues. DNA of the CDR3: TGTGCCAGCAGCTCTGCCGATACTAGGCGCCGGGAGACCCAGTACTTC. Protein sequence: CASSSADTRRRETQYF.

This clone was found once. V usage is TRBV7-9 and J usage is TRBJ1-4, with 10 bases fitting TRBD1. From germline, CDR1 is SEHNR and CDR2 FQNEAQ (reference sequence). Trimming took 3 bases from V and 6 from J; bases not matched to a gene: 4. The CDR3 loop spans 15 amino acids. The CDR3 here is CASSLAGTGDEKLFF. In nucleotides, the CDR3 is TGTGCCAGCAGCTTGGCCGGGACAGGGGATGAAAAACTGTTTTTT.

The V gene is TRBV7-8, the J gene TRBJ2-2; TRBD2 matches at 9 bases. The V segment lost 5 bases and the J segment 4 bases; nucleotides outside the gene matches: 8. CDR3 size: 16 residues. Germline CDR1 and CDR2: SGHVS and FQNEAQ. CDR3 in amino acids: CASSPGAGGLTGELFF. CDR3 sequence (DNA): TGTGCCAGCAGCCCGGGGGCGGGGGGGCTCACCGGGGAGCTGTTTTTT.

This clone was found a few times. The rearrangement joins TRBV11-3 to TRBJ2-2; D gene unclear. CDR1 is SGHNT and CDR2 is YENEEA in the germline V gene. Trimming took 5 bases from V and 0 from J, leaving 7 bases between them. The CDR3 contains 14 residues. This CDR3 is CASSHFPNTGELFF. CDR3 nucleotide sequence: TGTGCCAGCAGCCACTTCCCGAACACCGGGGAGCTGTTTTTT.

V usage is TRBV4-1 and J usage is TRBJ2-1, with TRBD2 identical over 10 bases. CDR1 and CDR2 (germline): MGHRA, YSYEKL. This CDR3 has 16 amino acids. The J segment lost 7 bases and the V segment lost 2 bases, leaving 8 bases of the junction unmatched. The CDR3 DNA reads as TGCGCCAGCAGCCAACCACTAGCGGGGCCTCGGAATGAGCAGTTCTTC. Translated, it gives CASSQPLAGPRNEQFF.

This clone was observed a single time. V is TRBV4-3 and J is TRBJ2-3, with 8 bases lining up with TRBD2. The ends lost 0 bases at V and 1 base at J; junction bases unmatched: 6. There are 17 residues in the CDR3. Germline lookup yields CDR1 LGHNA and CDR2 YSLEER. The CDR3 region has the DNA TGCGCCAGCAGCCAAGAAAGGACTAGCTCGGGCACAGATACGCAGTATTTT. Its protein product is CASSQERTSSGTDTQYF.